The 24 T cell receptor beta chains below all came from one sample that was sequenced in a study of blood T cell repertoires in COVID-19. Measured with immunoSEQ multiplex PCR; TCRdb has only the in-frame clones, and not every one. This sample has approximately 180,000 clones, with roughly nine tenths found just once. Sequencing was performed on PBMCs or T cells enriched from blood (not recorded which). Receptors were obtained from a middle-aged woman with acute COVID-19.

For the CDR3, the DNA is TGTGCCAGCAGCCTCCGACTAGCCCCCTACGAGCAGTACTTC. Its translation is CASSLRLAPYEQYF. The chain uses TRBV7-8 and TRBJ2-7; 7 positions match TRBD2. The CDR3 is made up of 14 amino acids. The germline gives CDR1 SGHVS, CDR2 FQNEAQ. Trimming took 5 bases from V and 2 from J; bases not matched to a gene: 6. Combining the CDR3 with reference TRBV7-8 and TRBJ2-7 gives the whole variable domain GAGVSQSPRYKVAKRGQDVALRCDPISGHVSLFWYQQALGQGPEFLTYFQNEAQLDKSGLPSDRFFAERPEGSVSTLKIQRTQQEDSAVYLCASSLRLAPYEQYFGPGTRLTVT.

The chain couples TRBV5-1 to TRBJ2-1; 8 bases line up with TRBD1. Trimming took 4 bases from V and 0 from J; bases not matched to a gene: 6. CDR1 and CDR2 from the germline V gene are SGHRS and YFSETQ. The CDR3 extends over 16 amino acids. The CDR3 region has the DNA TGCGCCAGCAGCAGCGGACAGGGAAGCTCCTACAATGAGCAGTTCTTC. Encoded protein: CASSSGQGSSYNEQFF.

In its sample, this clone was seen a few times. The CDR3 is CASSQGGLAWLETQYF. The DNA for the CDR3 is TGTGCCAGCAGCCAGGGAGGGCTAGCCTGGCTAGAAACGCAGTATTTT. The genes are TRBV2 and TRBJ2-3, with 7 nucleotides matching TRBD2. The CDR3 has 16 residues. CDR1 SNHLY and CDR2 FYNNEI come from the germline V gene. With 6 bases clipped from V and 9 bases from J, the junction kept 18 bases outside the gene matches.

CDR3 residues: CSASIAASYEQYF. The CDR3 nucleotides read TGCAGTGCTAGTATAGCGGCCTCCTACGAGCAGTACTTC. The gene calls are TRBV20-1 and TRBJ2-7, with D possibly being TRBD2 (6 bases). Deletions cut 3 bases from V and 0 bases from J, with 9 bases between. The V gene's germline CDR1 is DFQATT and CDR2 SNEGSKA (reference sequence). This CDR3 is built from 13 residues.

DNA of the CDR3: TGTGCCAGCCGGAGGCAGGGGCAGGGTGGCTACACCTTC. This sequence encodes CASRRQGQGGYTF. The V and J genes are TRBV2 and TRBJ1-2; tentative D call: TRBD1 (6 bases). Deletions cut 8 bases from V and 7 bases from J, with 17 bases between. The length of the CDR3 is 13 residues. Germline values: CDR1 SNHLY, CDR2 FYNNEI.

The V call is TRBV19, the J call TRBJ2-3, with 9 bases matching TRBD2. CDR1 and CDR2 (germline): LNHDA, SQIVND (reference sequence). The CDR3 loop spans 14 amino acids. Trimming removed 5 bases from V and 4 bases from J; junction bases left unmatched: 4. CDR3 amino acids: CASSGGRVPDTQYF. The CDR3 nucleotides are TGTGCCAGTAGTGGCGGGAGGGTCCCAGATACGCAGTATTTT.

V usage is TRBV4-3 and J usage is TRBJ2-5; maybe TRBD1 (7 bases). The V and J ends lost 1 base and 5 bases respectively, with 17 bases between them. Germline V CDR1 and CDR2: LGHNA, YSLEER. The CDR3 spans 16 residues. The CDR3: CASSQVRGGQDETQYF. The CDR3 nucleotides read TGCGCCAGCAGCCAAGTAAGGGGAGGACAGGATGAGACCCAGTACTTC.

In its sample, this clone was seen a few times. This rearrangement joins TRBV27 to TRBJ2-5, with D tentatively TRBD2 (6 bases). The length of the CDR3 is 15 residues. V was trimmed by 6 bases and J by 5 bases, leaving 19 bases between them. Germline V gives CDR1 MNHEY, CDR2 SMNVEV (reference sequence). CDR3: CASSTTGLPWETQYF. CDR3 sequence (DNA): TGTGCCAGCAGCACCACGGGACTCCCATGGGAGACCCAGTACTTC.

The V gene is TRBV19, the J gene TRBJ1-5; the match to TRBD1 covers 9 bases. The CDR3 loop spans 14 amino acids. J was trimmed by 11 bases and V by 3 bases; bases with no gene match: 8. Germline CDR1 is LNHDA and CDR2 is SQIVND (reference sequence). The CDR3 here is CASSIGTGFGTQHF. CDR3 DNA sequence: TGTGCCAGTAGTATCGGGACAGGGTTCGGGACCCAGCATTTT.

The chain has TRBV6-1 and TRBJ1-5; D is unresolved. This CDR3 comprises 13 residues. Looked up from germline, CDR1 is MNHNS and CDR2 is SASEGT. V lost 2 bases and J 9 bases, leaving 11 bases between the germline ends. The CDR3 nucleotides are TGTGCCAGCAGTGAAAGAGGGTTCGGGCCCCAGCATTTT. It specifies CASSERGFGPQHF.

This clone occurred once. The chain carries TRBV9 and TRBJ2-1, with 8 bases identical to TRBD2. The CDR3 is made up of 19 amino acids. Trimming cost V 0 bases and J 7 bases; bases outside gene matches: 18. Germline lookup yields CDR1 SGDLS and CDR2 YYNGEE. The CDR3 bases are TGTGCCAGCAGCGTAGCTACTTTAGGACCAGCGGGAGCTGGGAATGAGCAGTTCTTC. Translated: CASSVATLGPAGAGNEQFF.

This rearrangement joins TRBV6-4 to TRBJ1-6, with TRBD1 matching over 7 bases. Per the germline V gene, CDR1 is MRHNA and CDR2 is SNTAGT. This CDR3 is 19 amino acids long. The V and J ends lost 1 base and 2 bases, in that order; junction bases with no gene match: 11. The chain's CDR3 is CASSDFIRQGRTYNSPLHF. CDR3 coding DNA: TGTGCCAGCAGTGACTTCATACGACAGGGTAGGACCTATAATTCACCCCTCCACTTT.

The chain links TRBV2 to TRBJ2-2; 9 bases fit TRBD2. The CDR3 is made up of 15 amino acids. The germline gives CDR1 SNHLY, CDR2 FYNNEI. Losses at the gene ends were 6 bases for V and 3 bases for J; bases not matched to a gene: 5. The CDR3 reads CASRGTSSYTGELFF. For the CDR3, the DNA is TGTGCCAGCAGGGGGACTAGCTCCTACACCGGGGAGCTGTTTTTT.

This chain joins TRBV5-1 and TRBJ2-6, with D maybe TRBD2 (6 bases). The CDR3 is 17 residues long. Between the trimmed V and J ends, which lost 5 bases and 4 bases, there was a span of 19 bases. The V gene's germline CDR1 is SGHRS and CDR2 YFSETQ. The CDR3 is CASRTAGGTSGANVLTF. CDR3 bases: TGCGCCAGCAGGACAGCCGGGGGAACCTCCGGGGCCAACGTCCTGACTTTC.

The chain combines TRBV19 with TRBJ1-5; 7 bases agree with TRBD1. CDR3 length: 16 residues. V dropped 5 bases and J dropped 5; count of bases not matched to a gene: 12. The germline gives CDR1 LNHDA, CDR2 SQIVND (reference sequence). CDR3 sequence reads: CASSFRQGRSHQPQHF. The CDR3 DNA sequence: TGTGCCAGTAGTTTCCGACAGGGACGTTCCCATCAGCCCCAGCATTTT.

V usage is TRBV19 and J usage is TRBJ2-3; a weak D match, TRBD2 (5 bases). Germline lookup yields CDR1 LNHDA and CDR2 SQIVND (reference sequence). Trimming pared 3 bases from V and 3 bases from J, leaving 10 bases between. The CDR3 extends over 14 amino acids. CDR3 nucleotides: TGTGCCAGTAGTATTGAGGGTAGAACAGATACGCAGTATTTT. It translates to CASSIEGRTDTQYF.

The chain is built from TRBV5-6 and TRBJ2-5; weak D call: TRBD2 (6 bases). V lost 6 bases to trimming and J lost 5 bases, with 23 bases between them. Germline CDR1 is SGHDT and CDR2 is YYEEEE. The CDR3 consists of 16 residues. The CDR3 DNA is TGTGCCAGCATTCAATTGGGGAGGACGTCCGGGGAGACCCAGTACTTC. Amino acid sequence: CASIQLGRTSGETQYF.

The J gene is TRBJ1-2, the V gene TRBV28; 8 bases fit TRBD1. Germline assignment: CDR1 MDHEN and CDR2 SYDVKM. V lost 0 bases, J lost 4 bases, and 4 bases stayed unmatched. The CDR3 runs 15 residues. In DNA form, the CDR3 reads TGTGCCAGCAGTTTATGGGGACAGGCAAGCTATGGCTACACCTTC. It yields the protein CASSLWGQASYGYTF.

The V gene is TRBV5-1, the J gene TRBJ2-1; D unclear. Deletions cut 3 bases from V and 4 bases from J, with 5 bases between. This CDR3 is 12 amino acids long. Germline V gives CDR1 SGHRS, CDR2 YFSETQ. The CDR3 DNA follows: TGCGCCAGCAGCTCCTATTACAATGAGCAGTTCTTC. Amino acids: CASSSYYNEQFF.

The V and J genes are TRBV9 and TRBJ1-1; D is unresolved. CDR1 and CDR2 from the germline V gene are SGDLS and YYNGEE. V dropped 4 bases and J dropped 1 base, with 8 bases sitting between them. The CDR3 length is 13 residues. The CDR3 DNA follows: TGTGCCAGCAGCTTAGACGGGAACACTGAAGCTTTCTTT. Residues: CASSLDGNTEAFF.

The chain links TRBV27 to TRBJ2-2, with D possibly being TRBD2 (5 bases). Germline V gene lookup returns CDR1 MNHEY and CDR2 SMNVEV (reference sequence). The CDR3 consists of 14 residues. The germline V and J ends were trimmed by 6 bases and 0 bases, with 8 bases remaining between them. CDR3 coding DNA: TGTGCCAGCAGCCTGGACTCGAACACCGGGGAGCTGTTTTTT. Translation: CASSLDSNTGELFF.

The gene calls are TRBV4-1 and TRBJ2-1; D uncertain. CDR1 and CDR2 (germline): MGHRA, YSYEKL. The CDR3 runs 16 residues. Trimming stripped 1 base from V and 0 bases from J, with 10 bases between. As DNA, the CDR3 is TGCGCCAGCAGCCAAGTCGCGGTGAGCTCCTACAATGAGCAGTTCTTC. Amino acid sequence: CASSQVAVSSYNEQFF.

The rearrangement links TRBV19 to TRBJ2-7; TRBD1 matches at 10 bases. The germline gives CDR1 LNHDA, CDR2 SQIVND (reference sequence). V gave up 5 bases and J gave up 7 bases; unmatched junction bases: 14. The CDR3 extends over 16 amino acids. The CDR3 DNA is TGTGCCAGTAGTCCACTCCGGGACAGGGGATCCTTTGAGCAGTACTTC. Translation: CASSPLRDRGSFEQYF.

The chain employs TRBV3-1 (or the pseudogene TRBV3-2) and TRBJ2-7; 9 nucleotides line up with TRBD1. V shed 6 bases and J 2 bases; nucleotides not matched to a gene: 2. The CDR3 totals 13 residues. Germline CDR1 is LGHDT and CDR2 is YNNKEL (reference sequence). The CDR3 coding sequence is TGTGCCAGCAGGGACAGGGGCACCTACGAGCAGTACTTC. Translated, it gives CASRDRGTYEQYF.